The rows below give T cell receptor beta chains drawn from one sample of a study of shared clonotypes between healthy human individuals. Profiling relied on immunoSEQ multiplex PCR, and the TCRdb table lists in-frame clones only, not all of them. The repertoire holds 470,000 or so clones, with more than 65% as singletons. Material for sequencing was PBMCs. These receptors all come from a middle-aged woman in good health. Some clones in this sample may be carry-over from other donors' samples. Both conserved end residues are part of each CDR3. D genes are given only for firm matches. Clone sizes are given selectively: once, few, many, or a class where the clone is expanded.

>once|TRBJ2-5|TRBV15|NA|14
TGTGCCACCAGCAGAGACCCGGGCGAAGAGACCCAGTACTTC
CATSRDPGEETQYF
>NA|TRBJ2-3|TRBV11-3|NA|14
TGTGCCAGCAGCTTAAGGACAACGGGAGATACGCAGTATTTT
CASSLRTTGDTQYF
>once|TRBJ1-5|TRBV6-1|NA|14
TGTGCCAGCAGTCCCGGGAGGGGAGGTCAGCCCCAGCATTTT
CASSPGRGGQPQHF
>NA|TRBJ2-1|TRBV7-9|TRBD1|14
TGTGCCAGCAGTTTTGGGACAGCAAACAATGAGCAGTTCTTC
CASSFGTANNEQFF
>NA|TRBJ2-4|TRBV10-3|TRBD1|17
TGTGCCATCACCTCAGGGGGCGAAGTCCAACAAAAAAACATTCAGTACTTC
CAITSGGEVQQKNIQYF
>NA|TRBJ2-5|TRBV7-9|NA|15
TGTGCCAGCAGCGGCGACAACCCAAGTCAAGAGACCCAGTACTTC
CASSGDNPSQETQYF
>NA|TRBJ2-7|TRBV28|NA|12
TGTGCCAGCAGTTTTGTGGGCGGGGAGCAGTACTTC
CASSFVGGEQYF
>NA|TRBJ2-1|TRBV29-1|NA|16
TGCAGCGTTGAAGATAACAAGGGGGGGACAAGGAATGAGCAGTTCTTC
CSVEDNKGGTRNEQFF
>NA|TRBJ2-2|TRBV29-1|NA|11
TGCAGCGTCCGAAACACCGGGGAGCTGTTTTTT
CSVRNTGELFF
>NA|TRBJ1-3|TRBV5-1|NA|16
TGCGCCAGCAGCTTGCGTAGTGGAGGCTCTGGAAACACCATATATTTT
CASSLRSGGSGNTIYF
>NA|TRBJ2-3|TRBV11-2|TRBD2|13
TGTGCCAGCTCGGGACTAGCAAGAGATACGCAGTATTTT
CASSGLARDTQYF
>NA|TRBJ2-7|TRBV6-6|TRBD1|13
TGTGCCAGCAGTTTCGGACAGGGTGGCGAGCAGTACTTC
CASSFGQGGEQYF
>NA|TRBJ2-3|TRBV18|NA|14
TGTGCCAGCTCACTCGGGACCATCACAGATACGCAGTATTTT
CASSLGTITDTQYF
>NA|TRBJ1-5|TRBV6-5|TRBD1|15
TGTGCCAGCAGTTCGGACAGGGGTGTTTATCAGCCCCAGCATTTT
CASSSDRGVYQPQHF
>NA|TRBJ2-5|TRBV6-5|NA|15
TGTGCCAGCAGAGACAGGACCGCGTACCAAGAGACCCAGTACTTC
CASRDRTAYQETQYF
>NA|TRBJ1-2|TRBV21-1|NA|14
TGTGCCAGCAGCAAGGAACAGCCTAACTATGGCTACACCTTC
CASSKEQPNYGYTF
>NA|TRBJ2-5|TRBV21-1|NA|14
TGTGCCAGCCAAGGGACAGGGGGGCAAGAGACCCAGTACTTC
CASQGTGGQETQYF
>NA|TRBJ1-5|TRBV7-3|NA|13
TGTGCCAGCAGTCTTACAGGGAATCAGCCCCAGCATTTT
CASSLTGNQPQHF
>NA|TRBJ2-7|TRBV30|TRBD2|17
TGTGCCTGGGGGATGCCGGGACTAGCGGGAGGGGAGGACGAGCAGTACTTC
CAWGMPGLAGGEDEQYF
>NA|TRBJ1-4|TRBV5-4|NA|14
TGTGCCAGCAGCTTGGACAGCTCAAATGAAAAACTGTTTTTT
CASSLDSSNEKLFF
>NA|TRBJ2-3|TRBV11-3|NA|14
TGTGCCAGCAGCCTCGGACTGTCCGCAGATACGCAGTATTTT
CASSLGLSADTQYF
>NA|TRBJ1-2|TRBV29-1|NA|10
TGCAGCGTTGAGGAGGGTGGCTACACCTTC
CSVEEGGYTF
>NA|TRBJ2-7|TRBV2|NA|11
TGTGCCAGCAGCCCCAGGGACGAGCAGTACTTC
CASSPRDEQYF
>NA|TRBJ2-1|TRBV9|TRBD2|15
TGTGCCAGCAGCAATAGCGGGAGCTCCTACAATGAGCAGTTCTTC
CASSNSGSSYNEQFF
>NA|TRBJ1-1|TRBV28|TRBD1|15
TGTGCCAGCAGTTGGACAGGGGGCGGGGGCACTGAAGCTTTCTTT
CASSWTGGGGTEAFF
>NA|TRBJ1-5|TRBV30|NA|13
TGTGCCTGGAGTCGGGCAGTCAATCAGCCCCAGCATTTT
CAWSRAVNQPQHF
>few|TRBJ2-7|TRBV14|NA|13
TGTGCCAGCAGCCAGACAAATTCCTACGAGCAGTACTTC
CASSQTNSYEQYF
>NA|TRBJ2-5|TRBV28|TRBD1|16
TGTGCCAGCAGTTCCCATCGGCTCGCCAGGGGGGAGACCCAGTACTTC
CASSSHRLARGETQYF
>NA|TRBJ2-1|TRBV7-2|TRBD1|15
TGTGCCAGCAGCCCCCGGACAGGAGAACGAAATGAGCAGTTCTTC
CASSPRTGERNEQFF
>NA|TRBJ1-5|TRBV27|TRBD1|14
TGTGCCAGCAGTTTGACAGGGCTACGGCAGCCCCAGCATTTT
CASSLTGLRQPQHF
>few|TRBJ2-7|TRBV7-2|TRBD1|14
TGTGCCAGCAGCCTCAGACAGGGATCCTACGAGCAGTACTTC
CASSLRQGSYEQYF
>NA|TRBJ2-1|TRBV6-4|TRBD2|15
TGTGCCAGCAGTGTGGCTAGCGGGATGATGAATGAGCAGTTCTTC
CASSVASGMMNEQFF
>NA|TRBJ1-5|TRBV28|NA|15
TGTGCCAGCAGATGGGGACGGAGAAGCAATCAGCCCCAGCATTTT
CASRWGRRSNQPQHF
>NA|TRBJ2-1|TRBV6-6|NA|15
TGTGCCAGCAGTTACTCCCCAATTGGGGGGCTGGAGCAGTTCTTC
CASSYSPIGGLEQFF
>many|TRBJ1-2|TRBV28|NA|15
TGTGCCAGCGGACTCGGAATACGAGCTAACTATGGCTACACCTTC
CASGLGIRANYGYTF
>NA|TRBJ1-2|TRBV15|NA|13
TGTGCCACCAGCACAGGGACCTACTATGGCTACACCTTC
CATSTGTYYGYTF
>NA|TRBJ2-7|TRBV5-6|TRBD1|17
TGTGCCAGCAAACCACAACACGGACAGGGATTCTCCTACGAGCAGTACTTC
CASKPQHGQGFSYEQYF
>NA|TRBJ2-2|TRBV5-1|NA|15
TGCGCCAGCAGCTTGGTCCGGGGGCGAACCGGGGAGCTGTTTTTT
CASSLVRGRTGELFF
>NA|TRBJ2-3|TRBV28|NA|15
TGTGCCAGCAGTCCATCCACCCAGGGCCCAGATACGCAGTATTTT
CASSPSTQGPDTQYF
>NA|TRBJ2-7|TRBV19|TRBD1|16
TGTGCCAGTAGTACCACTTGGGCAGGGGGAGTGTACGAGCAGTACTTC
CASSTTWAGGVYEQYF
>NA|TRBJ2-6|TRBV19|NA|15
TGTGCCAGTAGTATGAGAGACTCTGGGGCCAACGTCCTGACTTTC
CASSMRDSGANVLTF
>once|TRBJ2-2|TRBV15|NA|16
TGTGCCACCAGCAGAGAAGTTCGGGAGTTAACCGGGGAGCTGTTTTTT
CATSREVRELTGELFF
>NA|TRBJ1-1|TRBV10-3|NA|12
TGTGCCATTGCGGCAGCGGGGACTGAAGCTTTCTTT
CAIAAAGTEAFF
>NA|TRBJ1-1|TRBV19|NA|14
TGTGCCAGTATCGACAAGTTCATGAACACTGAAGCTTTCTTT
CASIDKFMNTEAFF
>NA|TRBJ2-5|TRBV28|NA|12
TGTGCCAATTCGGGCCCCGCCGGTACCCAGTACTTC
CANSGPAGTQYF
>NA|TRBJ1-2|TRBV6-1|NA|17
TGTGCCAGCAGTGACGCTCGAAGCCAGGACGCCGTCTATGGCTACACCTTC
CASSDARSQDAVYGYTF
>NA|TRBJ2-1|TRBV5-4|NA|16
TGTGCCAGCAGCCTGGGGGGATGGGGAGTTTTCAATGAGCAGTTCTTC
CASSLGGWGVFNEQFF
>NA|TRBJ2-1|TRBV20-1|NA|8
TGCAGTGCTAGCGAGCAGTTCTTC
CSASEQFF
>NA|TRBJ2-3|TRBV11-2|NA|15
TGTGCCAGCAGCTTCAGAGGGGTGAGCACAGATACGCAGTATTTT
CASSFRGVSTDTQYF
>NA|TRBJ1-1|TRBV6-5|NA|13
TGTGCCAGCACTCGGGGGGCGAGCACTGAAGCTTTCTTT
CASTRGASTEAFF
>NA|TRBJ1-1|TRBV4-3|NA|15
TGCGCCAGCAGCCAAGGGGGGGGCGCTTTATCTGAAGCTTTCTTT
CASSQGGGALSEAFF
>NA|TRBJ2-1|TRBV29-1|TRBD2|14
TGCAGCGTTAGGCTAGCGGCCCATTACAATGAGCAGTTCTTC
CSVRLAAHYNEQFF